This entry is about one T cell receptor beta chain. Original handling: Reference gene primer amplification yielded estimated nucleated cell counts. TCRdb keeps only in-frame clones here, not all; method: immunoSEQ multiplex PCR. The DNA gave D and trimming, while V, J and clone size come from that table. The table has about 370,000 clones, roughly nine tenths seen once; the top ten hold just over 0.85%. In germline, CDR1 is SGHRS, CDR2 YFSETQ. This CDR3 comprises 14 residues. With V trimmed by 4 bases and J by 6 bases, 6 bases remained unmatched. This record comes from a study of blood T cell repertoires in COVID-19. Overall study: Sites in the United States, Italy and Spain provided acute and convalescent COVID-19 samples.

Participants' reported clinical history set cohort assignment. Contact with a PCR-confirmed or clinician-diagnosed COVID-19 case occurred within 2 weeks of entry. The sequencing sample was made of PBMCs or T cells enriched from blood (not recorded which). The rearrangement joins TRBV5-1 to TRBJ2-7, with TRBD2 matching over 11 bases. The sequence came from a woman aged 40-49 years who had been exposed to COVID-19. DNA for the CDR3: TGCGCCAGCAGCCAGCTAGCGGGAGGTAGCGAGCAGTACTTC. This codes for CASSQLAGGSEQYF.